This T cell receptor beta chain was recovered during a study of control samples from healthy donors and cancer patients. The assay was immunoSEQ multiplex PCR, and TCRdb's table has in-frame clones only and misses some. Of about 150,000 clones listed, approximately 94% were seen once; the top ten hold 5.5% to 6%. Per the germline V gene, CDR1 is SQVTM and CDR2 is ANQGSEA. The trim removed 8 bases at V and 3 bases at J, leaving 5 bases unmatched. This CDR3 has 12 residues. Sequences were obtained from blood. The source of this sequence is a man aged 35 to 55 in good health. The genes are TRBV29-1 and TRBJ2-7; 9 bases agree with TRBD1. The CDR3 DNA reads TGCAGCATTCCGGGACAGGGCTACGAGCAGTACTTC. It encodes CSIPGQGYEQYF.